The entry below gives a single TCR beta chain sequence along with its context. One end of the junction fails to match germline, which may point to a read error. This entry comes from a study of blood T cell repertoires in COVID-19. The protocol was immunoSEQ multiplex PCR, while the TCRdb copy is restricted to in-frame clones and leaves out a portion. The table includes 150,000 or so clones, around 91% detected once. CDR3 length: 13 residues. Germline CDR1 reads WSHSY; CDR2 reads SAAADI. The V gene is TRBV10-2, the J gene TRBJ1-4; 7 nucleotides line up with TRBD1. The sequence was obtained from a man between 18 and 35 years old with COVID-19, enrolled during active disease. The sample consisted of peripheral blood. The CDR3 region is CASRDRSQEKLLF. In nucleotides, the CDR3 is TGCGCCAGCAGGGACAGGTCGCAAGAAAAACTGCTTTTT.